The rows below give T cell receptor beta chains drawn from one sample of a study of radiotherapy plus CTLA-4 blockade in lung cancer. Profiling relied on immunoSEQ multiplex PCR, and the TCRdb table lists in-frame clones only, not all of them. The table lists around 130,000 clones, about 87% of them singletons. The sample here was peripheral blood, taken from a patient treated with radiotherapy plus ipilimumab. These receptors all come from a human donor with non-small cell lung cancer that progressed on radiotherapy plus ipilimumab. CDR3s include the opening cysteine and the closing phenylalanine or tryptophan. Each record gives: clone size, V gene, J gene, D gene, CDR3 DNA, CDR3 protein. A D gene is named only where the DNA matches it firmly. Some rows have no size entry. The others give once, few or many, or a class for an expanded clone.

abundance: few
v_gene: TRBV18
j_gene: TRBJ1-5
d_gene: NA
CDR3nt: TGTGCCAGCTCACCAGATAGCAATCAGCCCCAGCATTTT
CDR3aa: CASSPDSNQPQHF

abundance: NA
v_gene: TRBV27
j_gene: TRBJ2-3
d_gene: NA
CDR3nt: TGTGCCAGCAGTATACAGGGAGATACGCAGTATTTT
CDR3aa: CASSIQGDTQYF

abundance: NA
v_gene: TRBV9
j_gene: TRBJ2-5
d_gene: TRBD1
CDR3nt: TGTGCCAGCAGCGCGGGACAGGGGGCCCGGGAGACCCAGTACTTC
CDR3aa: CASSAGQGARETQYF

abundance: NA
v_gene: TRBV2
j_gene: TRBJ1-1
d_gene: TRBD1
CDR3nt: TGTGCCAGTAAAACAGGGGGGGACACTGAAGCTTTCTTT
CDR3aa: CASKTGGDTEAFF

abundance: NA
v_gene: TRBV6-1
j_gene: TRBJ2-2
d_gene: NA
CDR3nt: TGTGCCAGTCAAATTCGGCGGGACGACGGGGAGCTGTTTTTT
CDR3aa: CASQIRRDDGELFF

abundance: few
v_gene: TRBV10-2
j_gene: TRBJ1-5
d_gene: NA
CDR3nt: TGCGCCAGCAGTGTTGCGGCAGTCACCCCCCAGCATTTT
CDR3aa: CASSVAAVTPQHF

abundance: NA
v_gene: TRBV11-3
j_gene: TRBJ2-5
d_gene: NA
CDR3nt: TGTGCCAGCAGTAGTTCCCTGGAGACCCAGTACTTC
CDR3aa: CASSSSLETQYF

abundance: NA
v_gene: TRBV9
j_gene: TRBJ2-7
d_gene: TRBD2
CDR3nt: TGTGCCAGCAGTAGGGTAGCGGGGCTATACGAGCAGTACTTC
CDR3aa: CASSRVAGLYEQYF

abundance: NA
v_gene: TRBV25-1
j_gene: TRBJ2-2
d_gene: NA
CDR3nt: TGTGCCAGCACTACAGCCGGGGAGCTGTTTTTT
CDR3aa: CASTTAGELFF

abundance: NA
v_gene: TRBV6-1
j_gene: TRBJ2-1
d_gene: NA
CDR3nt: TGTGCCAGCAGTGAAAATCCCGGAGTTCGGTCTAGCCGGAGCTATAGGCAGTTCTTC
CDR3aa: CASSENPGVRSSRSYRQFF

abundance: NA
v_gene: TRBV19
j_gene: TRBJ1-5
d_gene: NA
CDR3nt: TGTGCCAGTAGGATAGGAGATGGGGTTCATTTT
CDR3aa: CASRIGDGVHF

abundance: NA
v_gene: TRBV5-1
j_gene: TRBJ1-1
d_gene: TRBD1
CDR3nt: TGCGCCAGCAGCTTACCGGGACAGGGGACAGACGTGAACACTGAAGCTTTCTTT
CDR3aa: CASSLPGQGTDVNTEAFF

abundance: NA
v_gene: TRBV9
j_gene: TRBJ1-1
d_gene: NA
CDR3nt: TGTGCCAGCAGCCCAACCTCAGGGGACACTGAAGCTTTCTTT
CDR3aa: CASSPTSGDTEAFF

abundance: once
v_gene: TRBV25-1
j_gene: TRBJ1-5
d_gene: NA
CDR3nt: TGTGCCAGCAGTGAGTCTAGCAATCAGCCCCAGCATTTT
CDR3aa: CASSESSNQPQHF

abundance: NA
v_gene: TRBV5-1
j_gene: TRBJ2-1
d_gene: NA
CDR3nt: TGCGCCAGCAGCTGGCGGGGGCGCAACAATGAGCAGTTCTTC
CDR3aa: CASSWRGRNNEQFF

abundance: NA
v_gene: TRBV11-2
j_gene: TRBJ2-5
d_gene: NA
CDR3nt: TGTGCCAGCAGCTTACTTGCGGACGGAGGGACCCAGTACTTC
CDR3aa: CASSLLADGGTQYF

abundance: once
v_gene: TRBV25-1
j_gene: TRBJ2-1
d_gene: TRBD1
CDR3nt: TGTGCCAGCAGGAGGGACAGGAACAATGAGCAGTTCTTC
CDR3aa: CASRRDRNNEQFF

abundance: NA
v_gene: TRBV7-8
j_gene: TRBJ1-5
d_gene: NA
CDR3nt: TGTGCCAGCAGCGGCCTCGCGGGACTCACAGGTCAGCCCCAGCATTTT
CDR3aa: CASSGLAGLTGQPQHF

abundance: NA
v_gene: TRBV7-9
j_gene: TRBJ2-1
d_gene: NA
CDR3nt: TGTGCCAGCCAACGGACGGGCGGAGGCCCTGAGCAGTTCTTC
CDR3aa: CASQRTGGGPEQFF

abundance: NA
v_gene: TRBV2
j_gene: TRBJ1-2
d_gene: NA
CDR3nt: TGTGCCAGCAGTGCGAGCAGGGCCGGTGGCTACACCTTC
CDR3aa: CASSASRAGGYTF